A selection of T cell receptor beta chains follows, all from one sample in a study of blood T cell repertoires in COVID-19. Only in-frame clones appear in the TCRdb table, and some are missing; sequencing was by immunoSEQ multiplex PCR. The sample carries 100,000 to 150,000 clones, 60% to 80% recorded once. The sequenced sample consisted of peripheral blood. Every receptor here comes from a man aged 55-75 years with acute or convalescent COVID-19. Each CDR3 is given with its conserved first and last residue. D genes are given only for firm matches. Size is stated for part of the rows, as once, few or many counts, or as a class when the clone is expanded.

-	-	TRBV24-1	TRBJ2-7	TGTGCCACCAGTGCCCCGAGGGCCGGAAACTACGAGCAGTACTTC	CATSAPRAGNYEQYF
-	-	TRBV30	TRBJ1-2	TGTGCCTGGAGTGTGGCAGGATTTAACTATGGCTACACCTTC	CAWSVAGFNYGYTF
TRBD1	-	TRBV7-3	TRBJ1-6	TGTGCCAGCAGCTTAGGGGGGACAGGGAATTCACCCCTCCACTTT	CASSLGGTGNSPLHF
-	-	TRBV7-8	TRBJ1-2	TGTGCCAGCAGCTTAGTTCGAGGACCCCGGGGTGGCTACACCTTC	CASSLVRGPRGGYTF
TRBD1	-	TRBV6-2/TRBV6-3	TRBJ1-2	TGTGCCAGCAGTTTCGGACAGGGGTATGGCTACACCTTC	CASSFGQGYGYTF
-	-	TRBV18	TRBJ1-5	TGTGCCAGCTCCCTGAATGGACCTGGGGCAAATCAGCCCCAGCATTTT	CASSLNGPGANQPQHF
TRBD2	few	TRBV6-6	TRBJ2-7	TGTGCCAGCAGCCTGACTAGCGGGTACCACGAGCAGTACTTC	CASSLTSGYHEQYF
TRBD2	few	TRBV5-8	TRBJ2-3	TGTGCCAGCAGCGTAACCGGGACTAGCACGAATACGCAGTATTTT	CASSVTGTSTNTQYF
TRBD1	-	TRBV10-2	TRBJ2-7	TGCGCCAGCCGGGGCCCGGGACAGGGGGCCGCCGAGCAGTACTTC	CASRGPGQGAAEQYF
TRBD1	-	TRBV5-6	TRBJ1-5	TGTGCCAGCAGCGATCGACAGGGGGCAAACAAGCCCCAGCATTTT	CASSDRQGANKPQHF
TRBD1	-	TRBV6-6	TRBJ2-3	TGTGCCAGCAGGTGGACAGGGACTCCTCCAGATACGCAGTATTTT	CASRWTGTPPDTQYF
TRBD1	-	TRBV5-6	TRBJ1-4	TGTGCCAGCAGCTGGTACGGGACAGGGGGCTCTGAAAAACTGTTTTTT	CASSWYGTGGSEKLFF
-	-	TRBV18	TRBJ2-2	TGTGCCAGCTCACCCCCACGCGACTACACCGGGGAGCTGTTTTTT	CASSPPRDYTGELFF
TRBD1	-	TRBV29-1	TRBJ2-1	TGCAGCGTTGACAGGGGGCTGAGCTCCTACAATGAGCAGTTCTTC	CSVDRGLSSYNEQFF
-	-	TRBV4-1	TRBJ1-1	TGCGCCAGCAGCCAAGTACCCTACGACAGTGAAGCTTTCTTT	CASSQVPYDSEAFF
-	-	TRBV7-9	TRBJ1-3	TGTGCCAGCAGCTTGCCCCTAGGAAACACCATATATTTT	CASSLPLGNTIYF
TRBD2	-	TRBV27	TRBJ2-6	TGTGCCAGCAGTTTATCAAGGGGAGGGGCTGGGGCCAACGTCCTGACTTTC	CASSLSRGGAGANVLTF
-	-	TRBV24-1	TRBJ1-2	TGTGCCACCAGTGATCCGGACAGCAGTGTCTACACCTTC	CATSDPDSSVYTF
TRBD2	-	TRBV19	TRBJ2-1	TGTGCCACCGCGCCGCTAGCGGGAGGTTACAATGAGCAGTTCTTC	CATAPLAGGYNEQFF
TRBD2	-	TRBV9	TRBJ2-7	TGTGCCAGCAGCGTAGATATAGCGGGAGGGCCCCGCTCCTACGAGCAGTACTTC	CASSVDIAGGPRSYEQYF
-	-	TRBV6-5	TRBJ2-7	TGTGCCAGCAGTCTGGGACTCGGGAGCTCCTACGAGCAGTACTTC	CASSLGLGSSYEQYF
TRBD1	-	TRBV7-2	TRBJ1-2	TGTGCCAGCACGACCGGACAGGGGGCGCGAGGCTACACCTTC	CASTTGQGARGYTF
-	-	TRBV9	TRBJ1-1	TGTGCCAGCACTCTAATAGGGGGAAACACTGAAGCTTTCTTT	CASTLIGGNTEAFF
-	-	TRBV5-1	TRBJ2-6	TGCGCCAGCAGCTTGAAGGGGTCTGCTTCCTCTGGGGCCAACGTCCTGACTTTC	CASSLKGSASSGANVLTF
-	-	TRBV5-6	TRBJ2-5	TGTGCCAGCAGCTTGGCCCCGACAGGAGCCTTAGGGGAGACCCAGTACTTC	CASSLAPTGALGETQYF
-	-	TRBV6-5	TRBJ1-1	TGTGCCAGCAGTTACGGGGGGGAGGGCACTGAAGCTTTCTTT	CASSYGGEGTEAFF
-	-	TRBV6-5	TRBJ2-7	TGTGCCAGCAGTTACAAGACAGGAGCTTACGAGCAGTACTTC	CASSYKTGAYEQYF
-	-	TRBV30	TRBJ1-6	TGTGCCTGGATGGAGGGCCCTAATTCACCCCTCCACTTT	CAWMEGPNSPLHF
TRBD1	once	TRBV19	TRBJ1-2	TGTGCCAGTAGTATGTACGGGACAGCAAACTATGGCTACACCTTC	CASSMYGTANYGYTF
TRBD2	-	TRBV9	TRBJ2-1	TGTGCCAGCAGCGTAGTAAGCGGGGGTCGATCTGAGCAGTTCTTC	CASSVVSGGRSEQFF
-	few	TRBV2	TRBJ1-4	TGTGCCAACAAACATGACAGGCATAATGAAAAACTGTTTTTT	CANKHDRHNEKLFF
TRBD1	once	TRBV6-5	TRBJ2-7	TGTGCCAGCAGTTACAAACAGGGGGGACCCTACGAGCAGTACTTC	CASSYKQGGPYEQYF
-	few	TRBV10-2	TRBJ2-5	TGCGCCAGCAGGGTTGAAGCGTGGGGAGGATCGGAGACCCAGTACTTC	CASRVEAWGGSETQYF
-	-	TRBV12-3/TRBV12-4	TRBJ1-2	TGTGCCAGCAGGTACAGGGTGGGCGGCTACACCTTC	CASRYRVGGYTF
TRBD1	-	TRBV29-1	TRBJ2-2	TGCAGCGTTGAGGACAGGGCCACCGGGGAGCTGTTTTTT	CSVEDRATGELFF
-	-	TRBV12-3/TRBV12-4	TRBJ1-1	TGTGCCAGCAGTGCCCGGACAAGGTTTAAGCTTTTCTTT	CASSARTRFKLFF
-	-	TRBV2	TRBJ1-1	TGTGCCAGCAGCCCCTTTACAGGGAAAACTGAAGCTTTCTTT	CASSPFTGKTEAFF
TRBD1	-	TRBV5-4	TRBJ1-2	TGTGCCAGCAGCCGATCACCCCGGGACAGAGGGTATGGCTACACCTTC	CASSRSPRDRGYGYTF
-	-	TRBV19	TRBJ1-4	TGTGCCAGTAGTACCTTCGGGGGGTATACGCGAGAAAAACTGTTTTTT	CASSTFGGYTREKLFF
TRBD1	-	TRBV14	TRBJ2-7	TGTGCCAGCAGCCGTGGACAGGGAAGCCACGAGCAGTACTTC	CASSRGQGSHEQYF
-	few	TRBV12-3/TRBV12-4	TRBJ2-3	TGTGCCAGCAGTATAGGGGAGGCAGATACGCAGTATTTT	CASSIGEADTQYF
-	-	TRBV7-2	TRBJ1-5	TGTGCCAGCAGCTTGTTCCTCCAGCCCCAGCATTTT	CASSLFLQPQHF
-	-	TRBV28	TRBJ2-7	TGTGCCAGCAGCCGGACTGATCTAGGAAACGAGCAGTACTTC	CASSRTDLGNEQYF
-	few	TRBV11-1	TRBJ1-1	TGTGCCAGCAGCTCGGACACTGAAGCTTTCTTT	CASSSDTEAFF
TRBD1	-	TRBV6-5	TRBJ1-2	TGTGCCAGCAGCCAGACAGGGTTGGGCTACACCTTC	CASSQTGLGYTF
-	-	TRBV6-5	TRBJ1-6	TGTGCCAGCGGGAGGGGCGGTCACTATAATTCACCCCTCCACTTT	CASGRGGHYNSPLHF
-	few	TRBV9	TRBJ2-1	TGTGCCAGCGGGCGGGGGCCGAACGGGGATCGTGAGCAGTTCTTC	CASGRGPNGDREQFF
-	-	TRBV3-1/TRBV3-2	TRBJ1-6	TGTGCCAGCAGGGGAAAAGGACAGCTTTATAATTCACCCCTCCACTTT	CASRGKGQLYNSPLHF
-	-	TRBV30	TRBJ1-2	TGTGCCTGGAGACCGGACACTAACTATGGCTACACCTTC	CAWRPDTNYGYTF
TRBD1	-	TRBV27	TRBJ1-1	TGTGCCAGCAGTTTACTTCGGGACAGGGACACTGAAGCTTTCTTT	CASSLLRDRDTEAFF
TRBD1	-	TRBV6-1	TRBJ1-5	TGTGCCAGCAGTGGCCTGGACAGGGGCTTCAATCAGCCCCAGCATTTT	CASSGLDRGFNQPQHF
TRBD1	few	TRBV4-2	TRBJ1-2	TGTGCCAGCAGCCACGGACAGGGAAACTATGGCTACACCTTC	CASSHGQGNYGYTF
-	-	TRBV7-8	TRBJ1-2	TGTGCCAGCAGCTTGGGCGGACAGCTCACTAACTATGGCTACACCTTC	CASSLGGQLTNYGYTF
-	once	TRBV5-4	TRBJ2-5	TGTGCCAGCAGCTTGGCTGCAGGGAGGGAGACCCAGTACTTC	CASSLAAGRETQYF
TRBD2	-	TRBV29-1	TRBJ2-1	TGCAGCGTTGCGGCTAGCGGGAGCGGGCAGTTCTTC	CSVAASGSGQFF
TRBD1	-	TRBV19	TRBJ2-7	TGTGCCAGTAGTTCGCCGCCAGGGGGTCTGTACGAGCAGTACTTC	CASSSPPGGLYEQYF
-	-	TRBV7-9	TRBJ2-2	TGTGCCAGCAGCCCCACGACAGGTTTGAACACCGGGGAGCTGTTTTTT	CASSPTTGLNTGELFF
TRBD1	-	TRBV18	TRBJ1-2	TGTGCCAGCTCACCTGGACAGGGAACGAATGGCTACACCTTC	CASSPGQGTNGYTF
TRBD1	-	TRBV9	TRBJ1-2	TGTGCCAGCAGCGAGGGGACAGGGGGCTTCTATGGCTACACCTTC	CASSEGTGGFYGYTF
-	-	TRBV5-1	TRBJ2-3	TGCGCCAGCACCCCGACCCCAAGCGGAGGCACAGATACGCAGTATTTT	CASTPTPSGGTDTQYF